The 21 T cell receptor beta chains reported below all come from one sample, sequenced in a study of cytomegalovirus exposure and HLA in healthy donors. PCR employed 60 Vbeta and 13 Jbeta primers. Profiling relied on immunoSEQ multiplex PCR, and the TCRdb table lists in-frame clones only, not all of them. The table records 110,000 to 150,000 clones, about 76% of them present only once. Input material: PBMCs. All receptors come from a female donor in good health and CMV-seronegative.

The chain employs TRBV4-1 and TRBJ2-2; D may be TRBD2 (6 bases). The V and J ends lost 2 bases and 4 bases respectively, with 14 bases between them. In germline, CDR1 is MGHRA, CDR2 YSYEKL. The CDR3 spans 16 residues. In nucleotides, the CDR3 is TGCGCCAGCAGCCAAATTTGGAGGGACCCCACCGGGGAGCTGTTTTTT. Amino acid sequence: CASSQIWRDPTGELFF.

J is TRBJ2-5 and V is TRBV6-5; 10 nucleotides agree with TRBD2. Germline V lookup: CDR1 MNHEY, CDR2 SVGAGI. The CDR3 covers 15 residues. The V gene end was trimmed by 7 bases and the J gene end by 5 bases; junction bases not matched to a gene: 10. CDR3 protein: CASKIQRGGAETQYF. For the CDR3, the DNA is TGTGCCAGCAAGATCCAGCGGGGGGGCGCGGAGACCCAGTACTTC.

This clone appeared a single time. V gene TRBV7-2 combines with J gene TRBJ2-1; possibly TRBD1 for D (5 bases). Trimming removed 4 bases at V and 0 bases at J, with 22 bases between. The CDR3 sequence is 19 residues long. From germline, CDR1 is SGHTA and CDR2 FQGNSA. In DNA form, the CDR3 reads TGTGCCAGCAGCTCCCCGGGTAGGGGATGGAAGGACTCCTACAATGAGCAGTTCTTC. Encoded protein: CASSSPGRGWKDSYNEQFF.

The chain combines TRBV7-2 with TRBJ2-5, with 7 bases aligning to TRBD2. The junction had 19 bases not matched to a gene; V was cut back by 5 bases and J by 1 base. Looked up from germline, CDR1 is SGHTA and CDR2 is FQGNSA. This CDR3 has 19 amino acids. CDR3 in DNA: TGTGCCAGCAGCCCATCCCGGCGGGAGAGTTTGGTGGCCCAAGAGACCCAGTACTTC. Protein: CASSPSRRESLVAQETQYF.

The chain joins TRBV19 to TRBJ1-5, with D tentatively TRBD1 (5 bases). Germline V CDR1 and CDR2: LNHDA, SQIVND (reference sequence). The CDR3 sequence is 15 residues long. V shed 8 bases and J shed 5 bases, with 19 bases lying between them. The CDR3 DNA follows: TGTGCCAGTTGTCTTAGGGGCCGGGTCCATCAGCCCCAGCATTTT. Protein: CASCLRGRVHQPQHF.

The rearrangement links TRBV6-1 to TRBJ1-1; the match to TRBD1 covers 7 bases. CDR3 length: 13 amino acids. After removal of 8 bases from V and 7 bases from J, the junction contained 10 bases not matched to a gene. Germline CDR1 MNHNS, CDR2 SASEGT. The CDR3 nucleotides read TGTGCCAGCGACCGGGACAGCGGGCGTGAAGCTTTCTTT. Translated, it gives CASDRDSGREAFF.

This rearrangement joins TRBV20-1 to TRBJ2-2; D remains unclear. Looked up from germline, CDR1 is DFQATT and CDR2 is SNEGSKA (reference sequence). The V gene lost 6 bases and the J gene lost 3 bases, with 5 bases spanning the gap. This CDR3 is built from 11 residues. The DNA of the CDR3 is TGCAGTGCGCGATACACCGGGGAGCTGTTTTTT. Its protein product is CSARYTGELFF.

The chain employs TRBV9 and TRBJ2-7, with D possibly being TRBD2 (5 bases). Trimming shortened V by 7 bases and J by 4 bases, and 12 bases separated the two germline ends. This CDR3 spans 12 amino acids. Germline CDR1 and CDR2: SGDLS and YYNGEE. The CDR3 nucleotides read TGTGCCAGCCGGGGAGAGGGTTACGAGCAGTACTTC. It specifies CASRGEGYEQYF. The variable domain in full, with the rest retrieved from reference TRBV9 and TRBJ2-7, is DSGVTQTPKHLITATGQRVTLRCSPRSGDLSVYWYQQSLDQGLQFLIQYYNGEERAKGNILERFSAQQFPDLHSELNLSSLELGDSALYFCASRGEGYEQYFGPGTRLTVT.

The chain combines TRBV11-2 with TRBJ2-5, with a tentative D call TRBD2 (6 bases). Deletions cut 5 bases from V and 2 bases from J, with 9 bases between. Germline loops: CDR1 SGHAT, CDR2 FQNNGV. The CDR3 has 13 amino acids. CDR3 loop: CASSRLVQETQYF. CDR3 sequence (DNA): TGTGCCAGCAGCCGACTAGTTCAAGAGACCCAGTACTTC.

The chain employs TRBV5-1 and TRBJ1-1, with D unresolved. The CDR3 sequence is 14 residues long. V dropped 4 bases and J dropped 4 bases, with 14 bases sitting between them. Germline CDR1 is SGHRS and CDR2 is YFSETQ. CDR3: CASSARERGTEAFF. The CDR3 bases are TGCGCCAGCAGCGCCCGTGAACGAGGCACTGAAGCTTTCTTT.

This clone was detected only a few times. The chain couples TRBV27 to TRBJ1-1, with 7 bases matching TRBD1. In germline, CDR1 is MNHEY, CDR2 SMNVEV (reference sequence). The CDR3 runs to 16 residues. V lost 0 bases, J lost 4 bases, and 8 bases stayed unmatched. The CDR3 spells CASSLSGQAWSTEAFF. In nucleotides, the CDR3 is TGTGCCAGCAGTTTATCTGGACAGGCTTGGAGCACTGAAGCTTTCTTT.

This clone has a single count. The gene calls are TRBV27 and TRBJ1-5; TRBD1 matches 10 bases. Germline lookup yields CDR1 MNHEY and CDR2 SMNVEV (reference sequence). The CDR3 covers 15 residues. The V segment lost 7 bases and the J segment 6 bases; nucleotides outside the gene matches: 9. The CDR3 nucleotides read TGTGCCAGCATTCCGGGACAGGGGTTCGGTCAGCCCCAGCATTTT. Translating gives CASIPGQGFGQPQHF.

V gene TRBV5-4 combines with J gene TRBJ2-5, with 8 bases identical to TRBD2. The DNA end is more similar to TRBJ2-7, so the J call may be wrong. There are 14 residues in the CDR3. Germline V gene data show CDR1 as SGHNT and CDR2 as YYREEE (reference sequence). This CDR3 reads CASSLRELAAEQYF. CDR3 DNA sequence: TGTGCCAGCAGCCTTAGGGAACTAGCGGCCGAGCAGTACTTC.

The chain has TRBV7-2 and TRBJ2-3, with 8 bases lining up with TRBD2. The V gene end was trimmed by 5 bases and the J gene end by 1 base; junction bases not matched to a gene: 5. CDR1 is SGHTA and CDR2 is FQGNSA in the germline V gene. The length of the CDR3 is 15 residues. CDR3 loop: CASSQVSGGTDTQYF. DNA for the CDR3: TGTGCCAGCAGCCAAGTTAGCGGGGGCACAGATACGCAGTATTTT. Combining the CDR3 with reference TRBV7-2 and TRBJ2-3 gives the whole variable domain GAGVSQSPSNKVTEKGKDVELRCDPISGHTALYWYRQSLGQGLEFLIYFQGNSAPDKSGLPSDRFSAERTGGSVSTLTIQRTQQEDSAVYLCASSQVSGGTDTQYFGPGTRLTVL.

The rearrangement uses TRBV5-1 and TRBJ2-1; 9 positions agree with TRBD2. V shed 4 bases, J shed 7 bases, and the junction held 12 bases outside the gene matches. This CDR3 contains 16 residues. The germline CDR1 and CDR2 sequences are SGHRS and YFSETQ. The CDR3 sequence is CASSRGTGGGGNEQFF. In DNA form, the CDR3 reads TGCGCCAGCAGCCGTGGCACGGGCGGGGGGGGGAATGAGCAGTTCTTC. Drawing the rest from reference TRBV5-1 and TRBJ2-1, the complete variable domain is KAGVTQTPRYLIKTRGQQVTLSCSPISGHRSVSWYQQTPGQGLQFLFEYFSETQRNKGNFPGRFSGRQFSNSRSEMNVSTLELGDSALYLCASSRGTGGGGNEQFFGPGTRLTVL.

The chain uses TRBV18 and TRBJ1-1; the match to TRBD1 covers 8 bases. Germline assignment: CDR1 KGHSH and CDR2 LQKENI. Trimming removed 4 bases from V and 8 bases from J; junction bases left unmatched: 3. There are 12 residues in the CDR3. For the CDR3, the DNA is TGTGCCAGCTCACAGGACAGGGAGGAAGCTTTCTTT. The encoded protein is CASSQDREEAFF.

This chain joins TRBV2 and TRBJ2-4, with 9 bases lining up with TRBD1. V gave up 6 bases and J gave up 8 bases; unmatched junction bases: 2. CDR3 length: 12 amino acids. Germline-derived CDR1 and CDR2 are SNHLY and FYNNEI. CDR3 loop: CASRGQGDIQYF. CDR3 coding DNA: TGTGCCAGCAGGGGACAGGGAGACATTCAGTACTTC.

The chain uses TRBV19 and TRBJ1-2; a weak D match, TRBD1 (6 bases). CDR3 length equals 14 residues. V gave up 1 base and J gave up 6 bases, with 12 bases separating them. From germline, CDR1 is LNHDA and CDR2 SQIVND (reference sequence). CDR3 residues: CASSIVPRGHGYTF. The CDR3 nucleotides are TGTGCCAGTAGTATAGTGCCCAGGGGACATGGCTACACCTTC.

The V and J genes are TRBV7-8 and TRBJ1-4, with a weak D call TRBD1 (6 bases). Germline lookup yields CDR1 SGHVS and CDR2 FQNEAQ. CDR3 length: 13 amino acids. The V gene lost 3 bases and the J gene lost 4 bases, with 6 bases spanning the gap. In nucleotides, the CDR3 is TGTGCCAGCAGCTTGGACAGTAATGAAAAACTGTTTTTT. It yields the protein CASSLDSNEKLFF. Together with reference TRBV7-8 and TRBJ1-4, the CDR3 gives the full variable domain: GAGVSQSPRYKVAKRGQDVALRCDPISGHVSLFWYQQALGQGPEFLTYFQNEAQLDKSGLPSDRFFAERPEGSVSTLKIQRTQQEDSAVYLCASSLDSNEKLFFGSGTQLSVL.

This chain connects TRBV5-1 to TRBJ2-3, with 12 nucleotides matching TRBD2. CDR1 SGHRS and CDR2 YFSETQ come from the germline V gene. This CDR3 spans 15 amino acids. V trimming: 4 bases; J trimming: 3 bases; junction bases outside the gene matches: 3. The CDR3 loop is CASSPLAGGTDTQYF. CDR3 coding DNA: TGCGCCAGCAGCCCCCTAGCGGGGGGGACAGATACGCAGTATTTT.

The rearrangement links TRBV10-3 to TRBJ2-3, with TRBD2 matching 11 bases. Trimming cost V 6 bases and J 4 bases; bases outside gene matches: 3. There are 14 residues in the CDR3. Germline loops: CDR1 ENHRY, CDR2 SYGVKD. CDR3 loop: CAIRLSGRADTQYF. The DNA for the CDR3 is TGTGCCATCAGACTTAGCGGGAGGGCAGATACGCAGTATTTT.